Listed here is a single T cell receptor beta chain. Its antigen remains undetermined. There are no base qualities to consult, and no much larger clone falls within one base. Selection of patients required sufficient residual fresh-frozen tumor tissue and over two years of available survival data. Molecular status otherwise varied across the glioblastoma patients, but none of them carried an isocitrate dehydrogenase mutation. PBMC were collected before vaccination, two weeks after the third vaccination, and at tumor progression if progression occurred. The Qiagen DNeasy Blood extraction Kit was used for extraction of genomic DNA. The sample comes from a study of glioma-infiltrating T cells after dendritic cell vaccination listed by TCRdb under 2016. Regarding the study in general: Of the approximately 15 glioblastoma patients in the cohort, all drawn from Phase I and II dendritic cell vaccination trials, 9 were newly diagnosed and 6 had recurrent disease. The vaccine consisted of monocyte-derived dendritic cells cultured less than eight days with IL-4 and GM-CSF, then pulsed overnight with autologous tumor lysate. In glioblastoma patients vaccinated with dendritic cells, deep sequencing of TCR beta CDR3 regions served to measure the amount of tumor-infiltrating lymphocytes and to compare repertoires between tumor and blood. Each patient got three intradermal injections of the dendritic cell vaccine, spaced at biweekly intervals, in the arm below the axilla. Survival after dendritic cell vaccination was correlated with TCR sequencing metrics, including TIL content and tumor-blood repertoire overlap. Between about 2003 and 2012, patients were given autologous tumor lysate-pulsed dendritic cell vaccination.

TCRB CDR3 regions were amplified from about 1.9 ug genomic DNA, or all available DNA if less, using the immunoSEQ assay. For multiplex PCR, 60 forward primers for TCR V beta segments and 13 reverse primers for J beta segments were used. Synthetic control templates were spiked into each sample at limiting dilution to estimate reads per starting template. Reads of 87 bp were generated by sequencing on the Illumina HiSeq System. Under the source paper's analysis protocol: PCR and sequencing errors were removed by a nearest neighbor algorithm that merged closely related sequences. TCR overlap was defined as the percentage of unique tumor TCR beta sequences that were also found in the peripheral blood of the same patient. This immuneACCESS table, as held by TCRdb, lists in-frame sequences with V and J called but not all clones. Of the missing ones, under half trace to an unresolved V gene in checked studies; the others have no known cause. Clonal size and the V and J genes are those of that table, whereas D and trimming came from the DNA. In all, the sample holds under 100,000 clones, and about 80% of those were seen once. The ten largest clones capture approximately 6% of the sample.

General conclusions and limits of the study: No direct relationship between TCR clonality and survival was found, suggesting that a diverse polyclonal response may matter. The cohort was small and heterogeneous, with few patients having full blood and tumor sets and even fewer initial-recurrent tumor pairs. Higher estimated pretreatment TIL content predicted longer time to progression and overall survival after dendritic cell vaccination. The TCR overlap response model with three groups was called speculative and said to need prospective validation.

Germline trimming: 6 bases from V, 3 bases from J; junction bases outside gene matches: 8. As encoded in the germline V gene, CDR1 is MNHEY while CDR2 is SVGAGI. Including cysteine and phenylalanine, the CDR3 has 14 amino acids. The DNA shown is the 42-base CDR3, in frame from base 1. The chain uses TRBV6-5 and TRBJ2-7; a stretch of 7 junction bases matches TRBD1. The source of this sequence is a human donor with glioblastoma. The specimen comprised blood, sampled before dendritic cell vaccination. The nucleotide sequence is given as TGTGCCAGCAGATCCTCGGCAGGGGGCTACGAGCAGTACTTC. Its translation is CASRSSAGGYEQYF.